These 7 T cell receptor beta chains came from one sample sequenced in a study of blood T cell repertoires in COVID-19. TCRdb's table, derived via immunoSEQ multiplex PCR, lists solely in-frame clones and lacks some. The sample lists roughly 70,000 clones, roughly 91% occurring once. Material for sequencing was peripheral blood. The receptors come from a human donor in a cohort sampled during active COVID-19.

This chain links TRBV24-1 with TRBJ2-2, with 7 bases identical to TRBD2. V lost 4 bases and J lost 7; bases outside the gene matches: 5. CDR1 is KGHDR, CDR2 SFDVKD, per germline. The CDR3 contains 14 residues. The CDR3 region is CATSDGGYVGELFF. CDR3 in DNA: TGTGCCACCAGTGACGGGGGGTATGTCGGGGAGCTGTTTTTT.

V gene TRBV28 combines with J gene TRBJ1-1; 8 nucleotides match TRBD1. CDR1 is MDHEN and CDR2 is SYDVKM in the germline V gene. The CDR3 loop spans 13 amino acids. Losses at the gene ends were 7 bases for V and 4 bases for J; bases not matched to a gene: 5. CDR3 sequence: CASTPGQGTEAFF. DNA of the CDR3: TGTGCCAGCACCCCTGGACAGGGCACTGAAGCTTTCTTT.

The chain joins TRBV21-1 to TRBJ2-2; whether TRBD1, the table's D call, matches the DNA was not checked. TRBV21-1 represents a pseudogene. The CDR3 covers 16 residues. The DNA for the CDR3 is TGTGCCAGCAGCAAAGTGACAGGGCGGAACACCGGGGAGCTGTTTTTT. This codes for CASSKVTGRNTGELFF.

CDR3 DNA sequence: TGTGCCAGCAGCCAATGGGGGCAACAGTCCTACGAGCAGTACTTC. It encodes CASSQWGQQSYEQYF. The rearrangement uses TRBV3-1 (or the pseudogene TRBV3-2) and TRBJ2-7, with D maybe TRBD1 (6 bases). V lost 2 bases, J lost 1 base, and 12 bases lay in between. CDR1 LGHDT and CDR2 YNNKEL come from the germline V gene (reference sequence). This CDR3 contains 15 residues.

The chain joins TRBV24-1 to TRBJ1-2; D remains unclear. The CDR3 spans 13 residues. Germline V CDR1 and CDR2: KGHDR, SFDVKD. The V end was cut by 0 bases, the J end by 5 bases, with 6 bases between. This CDR3 is CATSDLSGYGYTF. As DNA, the CDR3 is TGTGCCACCAGTGATTTGTCGGGTTATGGCTACACCTTC.

The chain couples TRBV5-6 to TRBJ2-1; D ambiguous. CDR1 is SGHDT, CDR2 YYEEEE, per germline. This CDR3 is built from 15 residues. V was pared by 2 bases and J by 0 bases, with 9 bases between. CDR3: CASSFWLSSYNEQFF. DNA for the CDR3: TGTGCCAGCAGCTTCTGGCTCAGCTCCTACAATGAGCAGTTCTTC.

This clone occurred once. The chain has TRBV4-1 and TRBJ2-5; TRBD2 agrees at 9 bases. The CDR3 is made up of 15 amino acids. V lost 5 bases, J lost 2 bases, and 6 bases stayed unmatched. Germline V CDR1 and CDR2: MGHRA, YSYEKL. The CDR3 region is CASSKRGAFQETQYF. CDR3 bases: TGCGCCAGCAGCAAGCGGGGGGCCTTTCAAGAGACCCAGTACTTC.